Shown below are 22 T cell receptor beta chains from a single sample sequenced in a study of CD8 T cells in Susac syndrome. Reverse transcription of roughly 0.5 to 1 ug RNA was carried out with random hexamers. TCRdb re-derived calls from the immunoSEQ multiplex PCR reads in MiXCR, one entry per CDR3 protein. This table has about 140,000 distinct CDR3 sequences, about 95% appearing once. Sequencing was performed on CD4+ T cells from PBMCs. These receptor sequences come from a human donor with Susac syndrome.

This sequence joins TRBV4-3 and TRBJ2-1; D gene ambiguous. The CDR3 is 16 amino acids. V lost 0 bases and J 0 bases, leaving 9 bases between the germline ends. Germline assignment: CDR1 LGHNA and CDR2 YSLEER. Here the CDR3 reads CASSQDAASSYNEQFF. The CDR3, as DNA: TGCGCCAGCAGCCAAGACGCGGCTAGCTCCTACAATGAGCAGTTCTTC.

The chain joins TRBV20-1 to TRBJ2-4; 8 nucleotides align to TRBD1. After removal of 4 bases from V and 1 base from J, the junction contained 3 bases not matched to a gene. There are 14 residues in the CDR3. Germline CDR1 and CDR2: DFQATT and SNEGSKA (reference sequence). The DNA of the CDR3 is TGCAGTGCTACCCGGGACAGGGCCAAAAACATTCAGTACTTC. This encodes CSATRDRAKNIQYF.

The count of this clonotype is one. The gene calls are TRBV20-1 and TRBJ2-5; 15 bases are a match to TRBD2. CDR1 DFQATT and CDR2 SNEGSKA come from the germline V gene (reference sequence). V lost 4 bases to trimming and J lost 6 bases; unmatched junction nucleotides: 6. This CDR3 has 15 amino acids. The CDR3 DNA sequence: TGCAGTGCTACCCACGGACTAGCGGGAGGGCAGACCCAGTACTTC. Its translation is CSATHGLAGGQTQYF.

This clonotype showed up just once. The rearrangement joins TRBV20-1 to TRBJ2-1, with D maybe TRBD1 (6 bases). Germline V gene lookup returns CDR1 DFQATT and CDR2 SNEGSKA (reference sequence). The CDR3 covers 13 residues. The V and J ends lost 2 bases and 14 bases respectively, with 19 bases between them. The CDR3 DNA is TGCAGTGCTAGACTAACGACAGGTTTAATGGAGTTCTTC. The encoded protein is CSARLTTGLMEFF.

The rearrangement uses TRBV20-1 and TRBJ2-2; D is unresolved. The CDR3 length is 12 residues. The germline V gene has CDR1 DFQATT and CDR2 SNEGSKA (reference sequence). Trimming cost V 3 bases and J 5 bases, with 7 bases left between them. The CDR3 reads CSASSQTGELFF. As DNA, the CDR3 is TGCAGTGCTAGTAGCCAGACCGGGGAGCTGTTTTTT.

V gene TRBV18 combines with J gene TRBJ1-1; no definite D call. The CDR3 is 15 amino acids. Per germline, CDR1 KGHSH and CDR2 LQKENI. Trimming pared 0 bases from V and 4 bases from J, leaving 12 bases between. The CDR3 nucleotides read TGTGCCAGCTCACCACCGAAGGGCCCGGGCACTGAAGCTTTCTTT. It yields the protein CASSPPKGPGTEAFF.

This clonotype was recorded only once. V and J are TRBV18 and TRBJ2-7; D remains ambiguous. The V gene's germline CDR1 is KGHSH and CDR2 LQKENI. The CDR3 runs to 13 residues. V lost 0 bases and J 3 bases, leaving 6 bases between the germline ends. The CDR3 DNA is TGTGCCAGCTCACCACCCTCTCTCTACGAGCAGTACTTC. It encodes CASSPPSLYEQYF.

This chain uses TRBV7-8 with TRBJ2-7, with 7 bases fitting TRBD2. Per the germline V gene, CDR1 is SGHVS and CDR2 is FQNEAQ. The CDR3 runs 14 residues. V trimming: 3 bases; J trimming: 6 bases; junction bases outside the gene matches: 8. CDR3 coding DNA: TGTGCCAGCAGCTTGCGGGTACTAGCGTCCGAGCAGTACTTC. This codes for CASSLRVLASEQYF.

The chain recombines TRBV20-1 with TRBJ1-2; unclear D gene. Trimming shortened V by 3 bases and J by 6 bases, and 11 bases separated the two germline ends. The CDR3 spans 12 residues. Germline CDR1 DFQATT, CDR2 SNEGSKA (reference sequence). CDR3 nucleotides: TGCAGTGCTAGTAGGCAGTACCATGGCTACACCTTC. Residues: CSASRQYHGYTF.

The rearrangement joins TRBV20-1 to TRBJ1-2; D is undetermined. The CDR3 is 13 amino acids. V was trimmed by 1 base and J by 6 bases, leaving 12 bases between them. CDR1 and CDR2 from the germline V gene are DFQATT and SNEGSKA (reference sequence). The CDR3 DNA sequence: TGCAGTGCTAGAGTACCCGGCCACCATGGCTACACCTTC. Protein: CSARVPGHHGYTF.

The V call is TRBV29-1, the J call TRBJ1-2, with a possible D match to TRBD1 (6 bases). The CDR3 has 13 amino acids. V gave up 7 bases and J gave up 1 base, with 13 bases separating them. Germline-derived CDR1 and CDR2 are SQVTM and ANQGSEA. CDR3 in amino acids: CSAMTGVNYGYTF. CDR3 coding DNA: TGCAGCGCTATGACAGGAGTTAACTATGGCTACACCTTC. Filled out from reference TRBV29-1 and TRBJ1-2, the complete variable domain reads SAVISQKPSRDICQRGTSLTIQCQVDSQVTMMFWYRQQPGQSLTLIATANQGSEATYESGFVIDKFPISRPNLTFSTLTVSNMSPEDSSIYLCSAMTGVNYGYTFGSGTRLTVV.

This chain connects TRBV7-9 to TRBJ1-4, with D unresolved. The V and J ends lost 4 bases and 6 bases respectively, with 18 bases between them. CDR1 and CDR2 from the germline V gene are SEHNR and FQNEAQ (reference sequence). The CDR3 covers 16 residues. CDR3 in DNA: TGTGCCAGCAGCTCACCACCTTTTGGCGTAGATGAAAAACTGTTTTTT. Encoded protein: CASSSPPFGVDEKLFF.

DNA for the CDR3: TGCAGTGCTAGCCCCAGGACAGGGAGGGGCGGAACTGAAGCTTTCTTT. Translation gives CSASPRTGRGGTEAFF. The V and J genes are TRBV20-1 and TRBJ1-1, with 8 bases matching TRBD1. J gave up 5 bases and V 3 bases, and 14 bases lay outside the gene matches. This CDR3 is built from 16 residues. Germline V lookup: CDR1 DFQATT, CDR2 SNEGSKA (reference sequence).

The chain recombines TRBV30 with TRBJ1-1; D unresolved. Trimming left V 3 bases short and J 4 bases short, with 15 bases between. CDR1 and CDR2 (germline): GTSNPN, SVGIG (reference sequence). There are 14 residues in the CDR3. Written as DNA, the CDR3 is TGTGCCTGGAGCCTCTATGGGGTTGGCACTGAAGCTTTCTTT. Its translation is CAWSLYGVGTEAFF.

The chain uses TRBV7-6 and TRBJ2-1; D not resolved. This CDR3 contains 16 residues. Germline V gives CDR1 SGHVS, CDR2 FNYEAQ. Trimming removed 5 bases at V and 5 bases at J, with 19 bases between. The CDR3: CASSPIAPLANNEQFF. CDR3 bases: TGTGCCAGCAGCCCCATAGCCCCCCTGGCCAACAATGAGCAGTTCTTC.

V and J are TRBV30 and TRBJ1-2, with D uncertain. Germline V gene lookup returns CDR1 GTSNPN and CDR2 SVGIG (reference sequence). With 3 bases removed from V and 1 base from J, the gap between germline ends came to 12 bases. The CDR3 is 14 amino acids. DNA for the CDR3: TGTGCCTGGAGACCCAGTTGGGTTAACTATGGCTACACCTTC. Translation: CAWRPSWVNYGYTF.

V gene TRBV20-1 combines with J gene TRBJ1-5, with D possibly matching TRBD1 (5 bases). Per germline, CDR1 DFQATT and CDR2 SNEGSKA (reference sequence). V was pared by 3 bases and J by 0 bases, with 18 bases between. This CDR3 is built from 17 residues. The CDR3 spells CSASGGGIGFSNQPQHF. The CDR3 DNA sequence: TGCAGTGCTAGTGGGGGAGGGATCGGATTTAGCAATCAGCCCCAGCATTTT.

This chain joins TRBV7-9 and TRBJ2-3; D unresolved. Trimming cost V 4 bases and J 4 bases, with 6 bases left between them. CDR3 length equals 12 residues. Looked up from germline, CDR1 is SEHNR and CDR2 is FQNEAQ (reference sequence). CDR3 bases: TGTGCCAGCAGCTCCGAGCCAGATACGCAGTATTTT. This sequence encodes CASSSEPDTQYF.

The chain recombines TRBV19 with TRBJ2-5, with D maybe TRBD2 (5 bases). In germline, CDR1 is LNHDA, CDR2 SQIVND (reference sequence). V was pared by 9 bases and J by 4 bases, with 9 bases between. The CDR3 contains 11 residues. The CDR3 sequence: CASQAGETQYF. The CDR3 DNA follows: TGTGCCAGCCAGGCGGGAGAGACCCAGTACTTC.

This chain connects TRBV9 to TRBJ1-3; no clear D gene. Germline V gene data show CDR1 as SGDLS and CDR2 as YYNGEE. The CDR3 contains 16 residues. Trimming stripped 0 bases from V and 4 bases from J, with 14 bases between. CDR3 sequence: CASSVDPPRMGNTIYF. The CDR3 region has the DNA TGTGCCAGCAGCGTAGACCCCCCCCGAATGGGAAACACCATATATTTT.

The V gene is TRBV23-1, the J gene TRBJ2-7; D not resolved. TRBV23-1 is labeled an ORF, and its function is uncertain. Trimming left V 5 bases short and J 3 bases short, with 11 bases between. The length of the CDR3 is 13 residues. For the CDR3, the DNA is TGCGCCAGCAGTGAACAAACCAACTACGAGCAGTACTTC. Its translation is CASSEQTNYEQYF.

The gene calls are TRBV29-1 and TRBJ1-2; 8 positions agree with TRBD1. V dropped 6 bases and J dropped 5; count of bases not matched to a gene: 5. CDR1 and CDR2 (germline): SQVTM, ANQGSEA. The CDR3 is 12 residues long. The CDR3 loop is CSVLRTGYGYTF. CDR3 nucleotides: TGCAGCGTACTCCGGACAGGGTATGGCTACACCTTC.